One and the same sample provided the 2 T cell receptor beta chains below, sequenced in a study of blood T cell repertoires in COVID-19. Profiling relied on immunoSEQ multiplex PCR, and the TCRdb table lists in-frame clones only, not all of them. The table shows around 100,000 clones, with 85% occurring only once. Sequenced input: peripheral blood. The origin of the receptors is a woman between 55 and 75 years old with COVID-19, enrolled during active disease.

This clone was counted a single time. The chain links TRBV11-3 to TRBJ2-3; a weak D match, TRBD1 (7 bases). This CDR3 comprises 14 residues. CDR1 and CDR2 from the germline V gene are SGHNT and YENEEA. The ends were cut back, 4 bases at V and 2 bases at J, with 10 bases in the middle. The CDR3 sequence is CASSSGGPTDTQYF. CDR3 nucleotides: TGTGCCAGCAGCTCAGGGGGGCCCACAGATACGCAGTATTTT. The variable domain in full, with the rest retrieved from reference TRBV11-3 and TRBJ2-3, is EAGVVQSPRYKIIEKKQPVAFWCNPISGHNTLYWYLQNLGQGPELLIRYENEEAVDDSQLPKDRFSAERLKGVDSTLKIQPAELGDSAVYLCASSSGGPTDTQYFGPGTRLTVL.

This chain links TRBV27 with TRBJ1-5, with 8 nucleotides matching TRBD1. V was clipped by 7 bases and J by 2 bases; unmatched bases: 10. The CDR3 is made up of 16 amino acids. The V gene's germline CDR1 is MNHEY and CDR2 SMNVEV (reference sequence). In DNA form, the CDR3 reads TGTGCCAGCAAAGCTCAGGGGGCGGCGGGCAATCAGCCCCAGCATTTT. Its protein is CASKAQGAAGNQPQHF.